The 2 T cell receptor beta chains below come from one sample, sequenced in a study of vaccination effects on CD4 cells after COVID-19. No antigen has been identified for these receptors. Antigen-specific CD4+ T cells were expanded (with viral peptide pools) by the ViraFEST assay ahead of sequencing. The authors isolated CD4+ T cells after 10 days of culture. Neither prior SARS-CoV-2 infection nor positive nucleocapsid antibodies were present in the vaccine recipients. Data came from immunoSEQ multiplex PCR; TCRdb stores just in-frame clones and leaves some out. The table includes around 63,000 clones, over 70% detected once. The sample here was CD4+ T cells from PBMCs cultured with HCoV-OC43 spike peptides, taken before COVID-19 vaccination. Subset given: HCoV-OC43 spike overlapping peptide pool stimulation. The receptors here all came from a human donor who received a COVID-19 vaccine.

The V call is TRBV6-2 or TRBV6-3, the J call TRBJ1-5; D not certain. V shed 0 bases and J shed 1 base, with 16 bases lying between them. Germline V gene data show CDR1 as MNHEY and CDR2 as SVGEGT. The CDR3 has 18 residues. CDR3 amino acids: CASSYSGLEGPSNQPQHF. CDR3 DNA: TGTGCCAGCAGTTACTCTGGCCTAGAAGGTCCCAGCAATCAGCCCCAGCATTTT.

This chain uses TRBV5-1 with TRBJ1-1; 7 positions match TRBD1. Germline CDR1 reads SGHRS; CDR2 reads YFSETQ. Trimming cost V 5 bases and J 0 bases; bases outside gene matches: 4. CDR3 length equals 14 residues. CDR3 sequence reads: CASRPQGLNTEAFF. For the CDR3, the DNA is TGCGCCAGCAGACCACAGGGGCTGAACACTGAAGCTTTCTTT.